The 28 T cell receptor beta chains reported below all come from one sample, sequenced in a study of tumor-infiltrating lymphocytes in primary liver carcinoma. For each extraction, RNA and DNA were obtained together from about 21-30 mg of unsorted bulk tissue. With around 500 ng total RNA as template and a constant-region primer, TCR beta cDNA was made. ARM-PCR was slightly modified, and three nested multiplex PCR rounds with it gave rise to the TCR beta libraries. Both of the initial two PCR rounds ran for 10 cycles and employed TRBV1-TRBV30 forward primers alongside a C-beta reverse primer. In TCRdb, the multiplex PCR reads were re-called with MiXCR into one record per CDR3 protein. The profile covers under 130,000 distinct CDR3 sequences, with approximately 80% appearing a single time and about a fifth taken by the ten largest. Material: liver tumor tissue from sampling region 3. The subset: tumor region T3, left-lateral pole. These receptor sequences come from a middle-aged man with primary liver carcinoma and hepatitis B virus infection.

In this sample, this clonotype turned up many times. This chain uses TRBV5-6 with TRBJ2-1; D is unresolved. This CDR3 spans 15 amino acids. Germline loops: CDR1 SGHDT, CDR2 YYEEEE. Trimming shortened V by 5 bases and J by 3 bases, and 15 bases separated the two germline ends. The CDR3, as DNA: TGTGCCAGCAGTTTCGATAAGACATTCTACAATGAGCAGTTCTTC. This sequence encodes CASSFDKTFYNEQFF.

In the case of this clonotype: Because it lacks the conserved phenylalanine or tryptophan at the end, this CDR3 is likely a read error. It is unclear where the CDR3 begins or ends on the DNA, so no DNA is shown, and the CDR3 is as TCRdb lists it. The chain recombines TRBV5-1 with TRBJ2-5. The CDR3 is 11 amino acids long, termini counted. Germline V gene sequence: CDR1 SGHRS, CDR2 YFSETQ. The CDR3 here is CASSSQETQYI.

This rearrangement joins TRBV5-4 to TRBJ2-3; D is unclear. This CDR3 is built from 12 residues. V dropped 1 base and J dropped 7 bases, with 7 bases sitting between them. In germline, CDR1 is SGHNT, CDR2 YYREEE (reference sequence). CDR3 amino acids: CASSLSAYTQYF. Here the CDR3 DNA reads TGTGCCAGCAGCTTGAGCGCATATACGCAGTATTTT.

The sample holds many counts of this clonotype. V gene TRBV28 combines with J gene TRBJ2-1; 8 bases fit TRBD1. From germline, CDR1 is MDHEN and CDR2 SYDVKM. With 4 bases clipped from V and 10 bases from J, the junction kept 15 bases outside the gene matches. CDR3 length: 16 amino acids. The CDR3 sequence is CASSWGQVVLRWEQFF. CDR3 in DNA: TGTGCCAGCAGTTGGGGACAGGTTGTACTTCGATGGGAGCAGTTCTTC. Full variable domain (remainder filled in from reference TRBV28 and TRBJ2-1): DVKVTQSSRYLVKRTGEKVFLECVQDMDHENMFWYRQDPGLGLRLIYFSYDVKMKEKGDIPEGYSVSREKKERFSLILESASTNQTSMYLCASSWGQVVLRWEQFFGPGTRLTVL.

The count of this clonotype is one. Lacking the conserved final phenylalanine or tryptophan, this CDR3 likely reflects a read error. Because the CDR3's place on the DNA is in doubt, the DNA is left out and the CDR3 is given as listed by TCRdb. The V call is TRBV5-6, the J call TRBJ1-2; TRBD1, the table's D call, lacks a check against the DNA. The germline gives CDR1 SGHDT, CDR2 YYEEEE. With termini counted, the CDR3 has 16 amino acids. The CDR3 sequence: CAISSRDRIVNYGYTL.

On this clonotype: It is likely a read error, because the conserved phenylalanine at the end of the CDR3 is missing. This sequence joins TRBV29-1 and TRBJ1-1; D possibly corresponds to TRBD1 (5 bases). Between the trimmed V and J ends, which lost 8 bases and 2 bases, there was a span of 9 bases. The CDR3 is 11 amino acids. CDR1 and CDR2 (germline): SQVTM, ANQGSEA. This CDR3 reads CSSGHNTEAFS. CDR3 DNA sequence: TGCAGCAGTGGACATAACACTGAAGCTTTCTCT.

Comments on this clonotype: This could be a read error, since a much larger clone is one nucleotide away. The V call is TRBV6-1, the J call TRBJ2-3, with 12 nucleotides matching TRBD2. The length of the CDR3 is 16 residues. V was clipped by 7 bases and J by 5 bases; unmatched bases: 10. Germline loops: CDR1 MNHNS, CDR2 SASEGT. The CDR3, as DNA: TGTGCCAGCATGTACTCTAGCGGGAGGGCCGGAGATACGCAGTATTTT. Translated: CASMYSSGRAGDTQYF.

The chain couples TRBV11-2 to TRBJ2-6; D remains unclear. CDR3 length equals 15 residues. The germline V gene has CDR1 SGHAT and CDR2 FQNNGV. V was pared by 10 bases and J by 2 bases, with 15 bases between. CDR3 residues: CATRRLRTGANVLTF. As DNA, the CDR3 is TGTGCCACCCGGCGGCTGCGCACTGGGGCCAACGTCCTGACTTTC. The full variable domain, its missing parts supplied by reference TRBV11-2 and TRBJ2-6, is EAGVAQSPRYKIIEKRQSVAFWCNPISGHATLYWYQQILGQGPKLLIQFQNNGVVDDSQLPKDRFSAERLKGVDSTLKIQPAKLEDSAVYLCATRRLRTGANVLTFGAGSRLTVL.

As to this clonotype: A read error may account for a junction end that differs from germline. V usage is TRBV11-1 and J usage is TRBJ2-7; D gene unclear. The CDR3 contains 13 residues. Germline V lookup: CDR1 SGHAT, CDR2 FQDESV (reference sequence). The CDR3 here is CASRGKRTYDQYF. CDR3 bases: TGTGCCAGCAGGGGAAAGCGAACCTACGATCAGTACTTC. Full variable domain (outside the CDR3, taken from reference TRBV11-1 and TRBJ2-7): EAEVAQSPRYKITEKSQAVAFWCDPISGHATLYWYRQILGQGPELLVQFQDESVVDDSQLPKDRFSAERLKGVDSTLKIQPAELGDSAMYLCASRGKRTYDQYFGPGTRLTVT.

This clonotype appeared a single time. The chain joins TRBV12-3 or TRBV12-4 to TRBJ1-3; D unresolved. The CDR3 spans 16 residues. V shed 9 bases and J shed 0 bases, with 18 bases lying between them. Here the CDR3 reads CASSLDQHISGNTIYF. The CDR3 nucleotides read TGTGCCAGTAGTCTTGACCAGCACATCTCTGGAAACACCATATATTTT.

Of note for this clonotype: Germline and junction disagree at one end, which may indicate a read error. The CDR3 reads CVSSRGFQRGNEQYF. CDR3 nucleotides: TGCGTCAGCAGCCGAGGATTCCAACGGGGAAATGAGCAGTACTTC. The chain combines TRBV4-1 with TRBJ2-7, with D perhaps TRBD2 (5 bases). Germline V CDR1 and CDR2: MGHRA, YSYEKL. The CDR3 totals 15 residues.

This sequence joins TRBV20-1 and TRBJ2-7; D not resolved. Germline-derived CDR1 and CDR2 are DFQATT and SNEGSKA (reference sequence). The CDR3 is 12 residues long. The germline V and J ends were trimmed by 3 bases and 5 bases, with 11 bases remaining between them. This CDR3 reads CSASPKRDEQYF. CDR3 DNA: TGCAGTGCTAGCCCCAAAAGGGACGAGCAGTACTTC.

About this clonotype itself: One end of the junction is discordant with germline, which a read error may explain. The J gene is TRBJ1-2, the V gene TRBV29-1, with D hard to call. The CDR3 length is 14 residues. The germline gives CDR1 SQVTM, CDR2 ANQGSEA. DNA for the CDR3: TGCAGTGTTGAAGATAAGGGCCTCCCTTTGAGCTACACCTTC. This sequence encodes CSVEDKGLPLSYTF.

In regard to this clonotype: At one end the junction does not follow the germline gene, possibly because of a read error. This chain links TRBV6-1 with TRBJ2-1; D may be TRBD1 (5 bases). The length of the CDR3 is 15 residues. The germline CDR1 and CDR2 sequences are MNHNS and SASEGT. CDR3 sequence (DNA): TGTGTCAGCAACCGAGGCAGGGTCTCCCACAATGAACAGTTCTTC. Translating it yields CVSNRGRVSHNEQFF.

The gene calls are TRBV12-3 or TRBV12-4 and TRBJ1-2; no clear D gene. Trimming pared 6 bases from V and 9 bases from J, leaving 17 bases between. This CDR3 contains 13 residues. The CDR3 nucleotides are TGTGCCAGCAGCTTAAGGCTGAGTGGGAGCTACACCTTC. It encodes CASSLRLSGSYTF.

V and J are TRBV11-2 and TRBJ2-5; the match to TRBD2 covers 12 bases. Trimming removed 3 bases from V and 7 bases from J; junction bases left unmatched: 12. There are 17 residues in the CDR3. Germline CDR1 SGHAT, CDR2 FQNNGV. For the CDR3, the DNA is TGTGCCAGCAGCTTGGGGTTGTCTAGCGGGAGGGATGGGACCCAGTACTTC. Protein: CASSLGLSSGRDGTQYF.

As concerns this clonotype: Its ends do not fully match the called genes, so a read error is possible. The CDR3 spells CDISGPGRHEQHF. CDR3 DNA: TGTGACATCAGTGGGCCGGGGAGGCACGAGCAGCACTTC. The V gene is TRBV10-3, the J gene TRBJ2-7; the D gene is possibly TRBD2 (6 bases). Germline V gene sequence: CDR1 ENHRY, CDR2 SYGVKD. The CDR3 sequence is 13 residues long.

Of note for this clonotype: A much bigger clone sits one base away, suggesting this may be a read error. This chain connects TRBV5-1 to TRBJ2-3, with 7 bases aligning to TRBD2. Germline-derived CDR1 and CDR2 are SGHRS and YFSETQ. Trimming took 4 bases from V and 3 from J; bases not matched to a gene: 11. The CDR3 has 16 amino acids. The CDR3 bases are TGCGCCAGCAGCCACGGGAGGCGCGATTTGACAGATACGCAGTATTTT. It encodes CASSHGRRDLTDTQYF.

As regards this clonotype: The CDR3 does not close with the conserved phenylalanine or tryptophan, likely indicating a read error. V gene TRBV10-2 combines with J gene TRBJ2-1; 7 nucleotides match TRBD2. V was clipped by 4 bases and J by 10 bases; unmatched bases: 1. This CDR3 contains 11 residues. Germline loops: CDR1 WSHSY, CDR2 SAAADI. The CDR3 loop is CASSGEGEQFL. As DNA, the CDR3 is TGCGCCAGCAGTGGGGAGGGAGAGCAGTTCTTA.

As concerns this clonotype: Germline and junction disagree at one end, which may indicate a read error. The J gene is TRBJ1-1, the V gene TRBV6-1; D unresolved. Per germline, CDR1 MNHNS and CDR2 SASEGT. This CDR3 is built from 12 residues. CDR3 protein: CASSETRSQALF. The CDR3 DNA is TGTGCTAGCAGTGAAACGCGAAGTCAAGCTCTCTTT.

This clonotype was picked up a small number of times. An end of the junction differs from the germline gene, which may be a read error. The chain couples TRBV14 to TRBJ2-1, with 8 bases identical to TRBD2. The CDR3 has 16 residues. Germline CDR1 SGHDN, CDR2 FVKESK. The CDR3 spells CASSAIAGWVNNEQFF. In DNA form, the CDR3 reads TGTGCTAGCAGTGCCATAGCGGGATGGGTAAACAATGAGCAGTTTTTC.

Only a few counts were recorded for this clonotype. The CDR3 loop is CASGLDRTALAKNIQYF. DNA for the CDR3: TGTGCCAGCGGTTTAGACCGGACAGCTCTAGCCAAAAACATTCAGTACTTC. The chain uses TRBV11-2 and TRBJ2-4; a weak D match, TRBD1 (6 bases). V was clipped by 8 bases and J by 0 bases, with 20 bases between them. The CDR3 has 17 residues. From germline, CDR1 is SGHAT and CDR2 FQNNGV.

With respect to this clonotype: As the CDR3 is not closed by the conserved phenylalanine or tryptophan, this likely results from a read error. The DNA is left out, because the CDR3 cannot be placed on it with certainty; the CDR3 is given as TCRdb lists it. The chain has TRBV6-2 or TRBV6-3 and TRBJ2-1; whether TRBD1, the table's D call, matches the DNA was not checked. The CDR3 has 16 amino acids, counting both end residues. The germline V gene has CDR1 MNHEY and CDR2 SVGEGT. The CDR3 spells CASSPPGQGSYNEHFS.

This sequence joins TRBV7-9 and TRBJ2-7, with D maybe TRBD2 (6 bases). V was trimmed by 7 bases and J by 4 bases, leaving 11 bases between them. The germline gives CDR1 SEHNR, CDR2 FQNEAQ (reference sequence). This CDR3 is built from 12 residues. CDR3 sequence reads: CASIKRGYEQYF. CDR3 nucleotide sequence: TGTGCCAGCATCAAACGGGGGTACGAGCAGTACTTC.

In the case of this clonotype: A much bigger clone sits one base away, suggesting this may be a read error. The V call is TRBV5-1, the J call TRBJ2-3, with D maybe TRBD2 (6 bases). Germline lookup yields CDR1 SGHRS and CDR2 YFSETQ. CDR3 length: 15 residues. Here the CDR3 reads CASSFGGISTDTKYF. CDR3 nucleotide sequence: TGCGCCAGCAGCTTTGGCGGGATTAGCACAGATACGAAGTATTTT.

As to this clonotype: One end of the junction is discordant with germline, which a read error may explain. This rearrangement joins TRBV6-1 to TRBJ2-1; D may be TRBD1 (5 bases). The CDR3 is 15 residues long. Germline V gene data show CDR1 as MNHNS and CDR2 as SASEGT. The CDR3 DNA follows: TGTGCCAGCAGTGAAGAAGCGCAGGGATACAATAAGCAGTTCTTC. Protein product: CASSEEAQGYNKQFF.

For this clonotype: At one end, the junction sequence differs from germline, possibly due to a read error. This chain joins TRBV10-2 and TRBJ2-3; no clear D gene. There are 11 residues in the CDR3. Germline-derived CDR1 and CDR2 are WSHSY and SAAADI. In DNA form, the CDR3 reads TGCGCCAGCACTCACACAGATACTCAGTATTTT. This codes for CASTHTDTQYF.

A word on this clonotype: A read error is possible here, since a much larger clone lies one base away. This chain joins TRBV5-1 and TRBJ1-5; TRBD1 is a possible D gene (6 bases). The CDR3 has 15 residues. V lost 2 bases and J 5 bases, leaving 14 bases between the germline ends. Germline V lookup: CDR1 SGHRS, CDR2 YFSETQ. The chain's CDR3 is CASSFGGEGDQPQHF. DNA of the CDR3: TGCGCCAGCAGCTTCGGGGGCGAAGGCGATCAGCCCCAGCATTTT.